The rows below give T cell receptor beta chains drawn from one sample of a study of blood T cells in healthy people across ages. TCRdb processed the 5' RACE reads anew with MiXCR; each CDR3 protein has one entry. The sample has 920,000 or so distinct CDR3 sequences, 45% seen once. The sample was blood. The receptor source for this set is an older woman in good health. The CDR3 runs from the conserved cysteine through the conserved F or W. The order of the fields is clone size, CDR3 length, D gene, V gene, J gene, CDR3 DNA, CDR3 protein. The D gene is left open where the match is weak. Only part of the rows carry a size: once, few, many, or a class if the clone is expanded.

-,13,-,TRBV11-3,TRBJ2-5,TGTGCCAGCAGCGACAGCGAGTTTGAGACCCAGTACTTC,CASSDSEFETQYF
-,16,TRBD1,TRBV7-9,TRBJ2-1,TGTGCCAGCAGCTCCCAACAGGGGGCCCGGACCCATGAGCAGTTCTTC,CASSSQQGARTHEQFF
few,14,-,TRBV20-1,TRBJ2-1,TGCAGTGCTAGGAAAGGAGACCCCTACAATGAGCAGTTCTTC,CSARKGDPYNEQFF
-,17,TRBD2,TRBV7-2,TRBJ2-2,TGTGCCAGCGGGGGGGCTAGCGGGAGAAGGAACACCGGGGAGCTGTTTTTT,CASGGASGRRNTGELFF
-,14,-,TRBV6-5,TRBJ1-1,TGTGCCAGCAGTTGGGAGACGGGTTCTACTGAAGCTTTCTTT,CASSWETGSTEAFF
few,12,TRBD1,TRBV28,TRBJ1-2,TGTGCCAGCGGTACAGGGGAGAGTGGCTACACCTTC,CASGTGESGYTF
-,12,-,TRBV2,TRBJ2-1,TGTGCCAGCAGTACGGACAGAAATGAGCAGTTCTTC,CASSTDRNEQFF
-,15,TRBD2,TRBV11-3,TRBJ2-3,TGTGCCAGCAGCCAGCTAGCGGGAGCATCTGATACGCAGTATTTT,CASSQLAGASDTQYF
-,16,TRBD2,TRBV20-1,TRBJ2-1,TGCAGTGCTATACCTTTGCGGGAGGAAATCTACAATGAGCAGTTCTTC,CSAIPLREEIYNEQFF
-,14,-,TRBV30,TRBJ1-1,TGTGCCTGGAGTGGGGACCGAGGGGGGCCTGAAGCTTTCTTT,CAWSGDRGGPEAFF
-,15,-,TRBV27,TRBJ2-7,TGTGCCAGCAGTCCACAGGGTGGGATCTCCTACGAGCAGTACTTC,CASSPQGGISYEQYF
few,13,-,TRBV20-1,TRBJ1-4,TGCAGTGCTCTCCGGAGGGAGGATGAAAAACTGTTTTTT,CSALRREDEKLFF
-,15,-,TRBV20-1,TRBJ1-2,TGCAGTGCTAGAGGAACAGGGTCGAGGATAGGAGGCTACACCTTC,CSARGTGSRIGGYTF
few,17,-,TRBV7-2,TRBJ2-5,TGTGCCAGCAGCCCGCGCCGGGGCGCGGGTCCACGAGAGACCCAGTACTTC,CASSPRRGAGPRETQYF
many,13,-,TRBV29-1,TRBJ2-7,TGCAGCGTTGAGGAAGACCGACCCTACGAGCAGTACTTC,CSVEEDRPYEQYF
many,13,-,TRBV12-3/TRBV12-4,TRBJ2-5,TGTGCCAGCAGCTTATCTAGGGTAGAGACCCAGTACTTC,CASSLSRVETQYF
-,14,-,TRBV11-2,TRBJ2-7,TGTGCCAGCATTCGCGGCACCGTACCCTACGAGCAGTACTTC,CASIRGTVPYEQYF
-,15,-,TRBV14,TRBJ2-3,TGTGCCAGCAGCCAAGATATGACAGCGTCAGATACGCAGTATTTT,CASSQDMTASDTQYF
-,15,-,TRBV20-1,TRBJ2-7,TGCAGTACTAGAGATAGGGGAACATCTCGCTACGAGCAGTACTTC,CSTRDRGTSRYEQYF
many,14,TRBD1,TRBV28,TRBJ1-2,TGTGCCAGCAGTGTTATGGGACAGGGGGCAGGATACACCTTC,CASSVMGQGAGYTF
few,16,TRBD2,TRBV6-5,TRBJ2-1,TGTGCCAGCGCATTGGGTGGACTAGCGGTCTACAATGAGCAGTTCTTC,CASALGGLAVYNEQFF
-,13,-,TRBV28,TRBJ2-5,TGTGCCAGCAGTTTCGGGAGTATTAAGACCCAGTACTTC,CASSFGSIKTQYF
-,12,-,TRBV7-8,TRBJ2-5,TGTGCCAGCACCTTTGGGTCCGAGACCCAGTACTTC,CASTFGSETQYF
-,13,-,TRBV9,TRBJ1-6,TGTGCCAGCAGCCGACAGGCCAATTCACCCCTCCACTTT,CASSRQANSPLHF
-,19,TRBD1,TRBV6-5,TRBJ1-1,TGTGCCAGCAGTTACAAATCCGGGACAGGGGGCGCGATGAACACTGAAGCTTTCTTT,CASSYKSGTGGAMNTEAFF
-,14,-,TRBV13,TRBJ2-5,TGTGCCAGCAGCTTAGGACAGGAGGAAGAGACCCAGTACTTC,CASSLGQEEETQYF
few,15,TRBD2,TRBV6-4,TRBJ2-5,TGTGCCAGCATTGGCGGCGGGGGGGAACAAGAGACCCAGTACTTC,CASIGGGGEQETQYF
-,16,-,TRBV21-1,TRBJ2-5,TGTGCCAGCAGCAAAGAGAGGGCCGGACAGATGGAGACCCAGTACTTC,CASSKERAGQMETQYF
-,15,TRBD2,TRBV12-3/TRBV12-4,TRBJ2-5,TGTGCCAGCAGTTCGGTAGCGGGAGTGGTAGAGACCCAGTACTTC,CASSSVAGVVETQYF
-,20,-,TRBV11-2,TRBJ2-1,TGTGCCAGCAGCTTTACAGGGGGCGAGCGGGAGAGGGCCTCCTACAATGAGCAGTTCTTC,CASSFTGGERERASYNEQFF
-,16,-,TRBV27,TRBJ1-6,TGTGCCAGCAGTCTATCGTGGGGATACTATAATTCACCCCTCCACTTT,CASSLSWGYYNSPLHF
-,15,TRBD2,TRBV19,TRBJ2-7,TGTGCCAGTAGTAGAACAGCGGGAGGACCCTACGAGCAGTACTTC,CASSRTAGGPYEQYF
-,16,TRBD1,TRBV7-9,TRBJ1-4,TGTGCCAGCAGCTTAAGTGCTGGACAGGTGGATGAAAAACTGTTTTTT,CASSLSAGQVDEKLFF
few,15,-,TRBV27,TRBJ2-5,TGTGCCAGCAGTTTAGGGGGGGCATCCCAAGAGACCCAGTACTTC,CASSLGGASQETQYF
-,13,-,TRBV5-1,TRBJ1-1,TGCGCCAGCAGCCCGCAGGGAATCACTGAAGCTTTCTTT,CASSPQGITEAFF
-,15,-,TRBV20-1,TRBJ2-5,TGCAGTGCTAGTTTTGTGCGGACGGACTTGGAGACCCAGTACTTC,CSASFVRTDLETQYF
-,13,-,TRBV6-5,TRBJ2-1,TGTGCCAGACCGGGACTGGGATACAATGAGCAGTTCTTC,CARPGLGYNEQFF
-,16,-,TRBV12-5,TRBJ2-5,TGTGCTAGTGGCGGAGGGGTAGCACCCTTCGCCGAGACCCAGTACTTC,CASGGGVAPFAETQYF
-,14,TRBD2,TRBV20-1,TRBJ2-2,TGCAGTGCCAATAGCGGGATAGGCACCGGGGAGCTGTTTTTT,CSANSGIGTGELFF
-,17,-,TRBV7-2,TRBJ2-1,TGTGACAGCAGCTTAGCGGTAGCGGCAAGCTCCTACAATGAGCAGTTCTTC,CDSSLAVAASSYNEQFF
-,16,TRBD2,TRBV27,TRBJ2-7,TGTGCCAGCAGTATACTACTAGCGGGAGGGCCGGGGGAGCAGTACTTC,CASSILLAGGPGEQYF
few,13,-,TRBV6-2/TRBV6-3,TRBJ2-1,TGTGCCACCAAAGAAGCGGCCCTCAATGAGCAGTTCTTC,CATKEAALNEQFF
-,15,-,TRBV20-1,TRBJ2-5,TGCAGTGCTACCGAATCAGGGTGGTCATACAATGAGCAGTACTTC,CSATESGWSYNEQYF